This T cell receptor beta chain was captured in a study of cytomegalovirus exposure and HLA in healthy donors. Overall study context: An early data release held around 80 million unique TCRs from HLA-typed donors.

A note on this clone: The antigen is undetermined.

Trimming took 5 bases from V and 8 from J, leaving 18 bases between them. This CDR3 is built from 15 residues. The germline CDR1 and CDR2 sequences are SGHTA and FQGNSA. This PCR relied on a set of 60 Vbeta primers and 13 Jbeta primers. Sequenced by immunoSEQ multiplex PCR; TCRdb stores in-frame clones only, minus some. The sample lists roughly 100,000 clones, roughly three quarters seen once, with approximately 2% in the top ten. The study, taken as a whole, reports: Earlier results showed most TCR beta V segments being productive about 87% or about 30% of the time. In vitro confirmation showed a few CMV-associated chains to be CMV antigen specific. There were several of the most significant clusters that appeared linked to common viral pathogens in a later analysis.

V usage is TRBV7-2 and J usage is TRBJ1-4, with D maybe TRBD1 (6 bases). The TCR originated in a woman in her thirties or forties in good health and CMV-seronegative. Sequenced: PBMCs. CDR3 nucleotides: TGTGCCAGCAGCGCACAGGGCGGGGGCCTGGAAAAACTGTTTTTT. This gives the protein CASSAQGGGLEKLFF. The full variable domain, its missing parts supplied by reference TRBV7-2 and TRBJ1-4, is GAGVSQSPSNKVTEKGKDVELRCDPISGHTALYWYRQSLGQGLEFLIYFQGNSAPDKSGLPSDRFSAERTGGSVSTLTIQRTQQEDSAVYLCASSAQGGGLEKLFFGSGTQLSVL.